This entry is about one T cell receptor (beta chain). This clonotype was seen many times. Its target antigen remains unknown. No base quality information exists; no much larger clone differs at one position. To synthesize cDNA, template-switch 5'RACE was performed with a primer carrying a 10-nucleotide random unique molecular identifier so that each TCR transcript was tagged. Over 170 million TCR-beta sequences, covering 15-18 subjects, were produced in each sequencing run. The RNeasy kit was used for extraction of total RNA. Using the KAPA Real-time Library Amplification kit, TCR-beta VDJ regions were amplified with primers for the TCR constant region and the 5'RACE anchor. A first PCR added sample indexes and Illumina adaptors, and a second PCR then raised library yield. After Ampure bead purification, the TCR product of roughly 650 bp was size-selected on a 2% E-gel SizeSelection system. Library quality was checked on a Bioanalyzer, concentration was measured with Qubit, and libraries were quantified with the Kapa Library Quantification kit before pooling. Paired-end 2 x 150 bp sequencing of the libraries was performed on an Illumina HiSeq 2500. To increase sequence diversity, about 23-32% phiX was spiked into each library pool. The authors' pipeline ran thus. Quality-filtered reads were processed with the UMI-based MiGEC pipeline, which removed over 90% of raw TCR sequences during error correction. VDJ genes were aligned to IMGT germline references, and clonotypes were defined by unique CDR3 amino acid sequence plus V-J genes. Clonal expansion, Shannon diversity and CDR3 relatedness (CalcPairwiseDistances, ClusterSamples) were evaluated with VDJtools, and phylogenetic trees were built with CLCbio workbench. Clones with at least 8 unique UMIs were defined as expanded, with this threshold being based on coefficient-of-variation modelling across technical triplicates. TCRdb applied fastp at Q25 and MiXCR to the public reads, then kept only in-frame beta chains. Each entry is one CDR3 protein sequence, shown with its most common DNA and genes. These V and J calls are TCRdb output, not the study's own analysis. This sample holds about 65,000 distinct CDR3 sequences; approximately 4.2% were observed only once. Roughly 2.6% of the sample is held by the ten biggest clonotypes.

The sample is drawn from a study of neurological immune-mediated disorders (dated by TCRdb to 2018 to 2020). Background for the entire study: Among the roughly 35 multiple sclerosis patients, about 30 had relapsing-remitting MS and 3 had secondary progressive MS. The study compared peripheral blood TCR-beta repertoires of HTLV-I-associated myelopathy (HAM/TSP) patients, multiple sclerosis patients and healthy controls using UMI-based sequencing. The roughly 110 TCR-beta libraries covered PBMC samples along with longitudinal samples, technical triplicates, and paired sorted CD4+ and CD8+ T-cell subsets. The cohort was made up of about 65 subjects, consisting of some 14 HAM/TSP patients, 35 or so multiple sclerosis patients and around 20 healthy controls.

Libraries from unsorted PBMCs were made from 2 million PBMCs kept in RNAlater at -80 degrees C until RNA extraction. Multiple sclerosis patients were enrolled in a US clinical protocol under which disease progression was evaluated by magnetic resonance imaging. Peripheral blood was subjected to Ficoll-Hypaque density gradient centrifugation to isolate PBMCs, which were then cryopreserved in liquid nitrogen. The study at large found these results: The MS cluster showed no association with clinical or MRI features, and the authors stated that larger cohorts are needed. In a phylogenetic analysis, the repertoires of 18 out of 34 MS patients fell into a single cluster of related CDR3 sequences, pointing to a possible signature at the repertoire level. Expanded clones from different subjects shared no identical CDR3 amino acid sequences, which suggests that TCR-beta repertoires were private in all groups. The highest TCR clonal expansion was observed in HAM/TSP patients, whereas the lowest was observed in MS patients, even when compared with healthy controls.

The material sequenced was PBMCs. The TCR originated in a man aged 45 to 65 with multiple sclerosis.

The CDR3 amino acid sequence is: CASSPGTSGLRGDTQYF. At the DNA level, the sequence is TGTGCCAGCAGTCCCGGGACTAGCGGACTCAGGGGAGATACGCAGTATTTT. The rearrangement combines TRBV12-3 or TRBV12-4 with TRBJ2-3, and 11 junction bases match TRBD2. Trimming leaves V shorter by 5 bases and J shorter by 5 bases, with the junction holding 12 bases beyond the gene matches. The CDR3 has 17 amino acids, counting the end cysteine and phenylalanine. Only CDR3 DNA remains: 51 bases, in frame from the first base.